The T cell receptor beta chain described here comes from a study of Ad26.COV2.S vaccination and SARS-CoV-2 variants. This sample's treatment: around 19 received Ad26.COV2.S at low or high dose, single or two shots; about 5 received placebo; per-sample allocation not given. Sampling occurred on day 63 after the first vaccine or placebo injection. The junction had 3 bases not matched to a gene; V was cut back by 4 bases and J by 0 bases. There are 15 residues in the CDR3. CDR1 and CDR2 from the germline V gene are SGHKS and YYEKEE (reference sequence). Data came from immunoSEQ multiplex PCR; TCRdb stores just in-frame clones and leaves some out. The sample yields 440,000 or so clones, about 90% seen once.

The material sequenced was peripheral blood, taken in a trial of Ad26.COV2.S vaccine versus placebo. The source is a person aged 18-60 years who received the Ad26.COV2.S COVID-19 vaccine or a placebo. The chain has TRBV5-5 and TRBJ1-4, with TRBD1 identical over 7 bases. DNA of the CDR3: TGTGCCAGCAGCCTCAGGGGGGCAACTAATGAAAAACTGTTTTTT. Amino acids: CASSLRGATNEKLFF.